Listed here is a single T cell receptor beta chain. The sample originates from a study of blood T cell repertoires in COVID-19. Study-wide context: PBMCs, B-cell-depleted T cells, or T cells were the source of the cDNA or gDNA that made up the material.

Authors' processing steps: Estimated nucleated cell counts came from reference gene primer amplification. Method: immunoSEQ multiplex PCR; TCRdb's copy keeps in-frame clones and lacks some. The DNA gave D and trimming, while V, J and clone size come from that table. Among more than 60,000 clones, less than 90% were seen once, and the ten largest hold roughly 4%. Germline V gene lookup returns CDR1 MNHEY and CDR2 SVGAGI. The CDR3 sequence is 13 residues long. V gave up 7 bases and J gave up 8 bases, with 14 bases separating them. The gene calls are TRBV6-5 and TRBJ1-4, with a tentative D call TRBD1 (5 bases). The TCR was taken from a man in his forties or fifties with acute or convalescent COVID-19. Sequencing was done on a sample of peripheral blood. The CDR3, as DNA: TGTGCCAGCACTACAGGTATAAACGAAAAACTGTTTTTT. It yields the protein CASTTGINEKLFF.